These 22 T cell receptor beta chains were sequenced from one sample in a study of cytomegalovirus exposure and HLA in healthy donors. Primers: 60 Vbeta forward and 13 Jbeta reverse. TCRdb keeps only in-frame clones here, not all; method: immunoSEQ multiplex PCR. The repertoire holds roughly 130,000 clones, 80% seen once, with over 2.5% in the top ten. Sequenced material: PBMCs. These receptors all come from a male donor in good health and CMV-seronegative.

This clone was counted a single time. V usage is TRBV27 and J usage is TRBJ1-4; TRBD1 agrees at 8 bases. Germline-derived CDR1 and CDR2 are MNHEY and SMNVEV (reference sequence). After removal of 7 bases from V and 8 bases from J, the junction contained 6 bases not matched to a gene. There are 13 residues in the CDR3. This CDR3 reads CASTTGAREKLFF. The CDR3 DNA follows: TGTGCCAGCACGACAGGGGCCAGGGAAAAACTGTTTTTT.

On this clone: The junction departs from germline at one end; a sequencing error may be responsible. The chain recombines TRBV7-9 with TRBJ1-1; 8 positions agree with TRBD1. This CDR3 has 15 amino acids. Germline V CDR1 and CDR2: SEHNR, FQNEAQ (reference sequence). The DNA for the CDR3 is TGTTCCAGCAGCCCCAGGGGGCTTGGGAGCACTGAAGCTTTCTTT. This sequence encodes CSSSPRGLGSTEAFF.

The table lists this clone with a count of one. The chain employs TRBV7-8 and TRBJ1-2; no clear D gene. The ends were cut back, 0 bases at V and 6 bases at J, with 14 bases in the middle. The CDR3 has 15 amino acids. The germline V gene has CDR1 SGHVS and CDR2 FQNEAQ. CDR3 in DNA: TGTGCCAGCAGCTTAGCGCGAAGAGGAAAGGATGGCTACACCTTC. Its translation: CASSLARRGKDGYTF.

The CDR3 nucleotides read TGTGCCAGCAGCGCCCGGACATTAGAGACCCAGTACTTC. Its protein product is CASSARTLETQYF. The chain has TRBV9 and TRBJ2-5; possible D gene TRBD1, 5 bases. This CDR3 has 13 residues. V was trimmed by 3 bases and J by 4 bases, leaving 10 bases between them. The V gene's germline CDR1 is SGDLS and CDR2 YYNGEE.

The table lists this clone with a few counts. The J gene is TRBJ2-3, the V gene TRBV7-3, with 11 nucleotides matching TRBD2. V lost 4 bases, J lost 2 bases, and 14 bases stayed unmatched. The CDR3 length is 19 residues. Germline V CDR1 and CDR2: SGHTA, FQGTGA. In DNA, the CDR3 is TGTGCCAGCAGCTCTACCATAGGAGGACTAGCGGGTAACACAGATACGCAGTATTTT. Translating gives CASSSTIGGLAGNTDTQYF.

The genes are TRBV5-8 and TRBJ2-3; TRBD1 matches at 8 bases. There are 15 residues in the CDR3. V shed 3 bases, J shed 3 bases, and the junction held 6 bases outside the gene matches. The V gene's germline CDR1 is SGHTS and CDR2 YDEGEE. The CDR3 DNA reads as TGTGCCAGCAGCTGGACAGGGATGGGGACAGATACGCAGTATTTT. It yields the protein CASSWTGMGTDTQYF.

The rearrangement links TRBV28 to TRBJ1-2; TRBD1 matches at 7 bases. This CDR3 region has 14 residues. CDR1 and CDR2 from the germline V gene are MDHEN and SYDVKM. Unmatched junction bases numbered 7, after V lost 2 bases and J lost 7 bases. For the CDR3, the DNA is TGTGCCAGCAGTTTAGTTAAGGGGGCAATTGGCTACACCTTC. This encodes CASSLVKGAIGYTF.

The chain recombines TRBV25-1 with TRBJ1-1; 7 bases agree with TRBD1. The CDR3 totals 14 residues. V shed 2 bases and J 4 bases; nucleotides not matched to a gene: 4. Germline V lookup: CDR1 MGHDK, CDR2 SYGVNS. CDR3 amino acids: CASSEGAGGTEAFF. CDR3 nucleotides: TGTGCCAGCAGTGAAGGGGCAGGGGGCACTGAAGCTTTCTTT.

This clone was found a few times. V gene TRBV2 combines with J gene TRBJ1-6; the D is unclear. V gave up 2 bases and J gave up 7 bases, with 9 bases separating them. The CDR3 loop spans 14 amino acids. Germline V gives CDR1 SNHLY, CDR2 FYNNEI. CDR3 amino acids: CASSESRGNSPLHF. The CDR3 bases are TGTGCCAGCAGTGAATCACGGGGAAATTCACCCCTCCACTTT.

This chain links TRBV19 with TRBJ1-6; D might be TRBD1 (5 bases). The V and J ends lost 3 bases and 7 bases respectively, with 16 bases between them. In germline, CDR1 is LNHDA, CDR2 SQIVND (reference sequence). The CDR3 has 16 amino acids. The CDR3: CASSMFGGRLNSPLHF. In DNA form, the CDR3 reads TGTGCCAGTAGTATGTTCGGGGGACGGCTGAATTCACCCCTCCACTTT.

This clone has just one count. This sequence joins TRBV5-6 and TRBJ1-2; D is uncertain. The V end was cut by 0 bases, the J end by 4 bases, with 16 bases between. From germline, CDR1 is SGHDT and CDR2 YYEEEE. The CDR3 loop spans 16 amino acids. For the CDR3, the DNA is TGTGCCAGCAGCTTGGAGGTGGGCGGCCGGGGCTATGGCTACACCTTC. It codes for CASSLEVGGRGYGYTF.

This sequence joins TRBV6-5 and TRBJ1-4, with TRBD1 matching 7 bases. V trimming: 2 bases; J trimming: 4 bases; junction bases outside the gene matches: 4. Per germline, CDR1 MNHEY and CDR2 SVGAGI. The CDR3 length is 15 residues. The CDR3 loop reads CASSYRDRHNEKLFF. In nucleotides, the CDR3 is TGTGCCAGCAGTTACCGGGACAGACATAATGAAAAACTGTTTTTT.

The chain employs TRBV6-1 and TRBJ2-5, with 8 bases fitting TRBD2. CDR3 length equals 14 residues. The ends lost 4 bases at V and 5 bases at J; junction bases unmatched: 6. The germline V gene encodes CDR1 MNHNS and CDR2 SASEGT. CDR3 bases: TGTGCCAGCAGTGTTAACGGGGGGGACGAGACCCAGTACTTC. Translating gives CASSVNGGDETQYF.

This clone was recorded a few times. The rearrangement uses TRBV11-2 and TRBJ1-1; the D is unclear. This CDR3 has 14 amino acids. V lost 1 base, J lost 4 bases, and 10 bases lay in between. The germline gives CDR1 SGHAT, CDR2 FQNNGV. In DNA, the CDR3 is TGTGCCAGCAGCTTAGGGTCGGCAGGCACTGAAGCTTTCTTT. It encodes CASSLGSAGTEAFF.

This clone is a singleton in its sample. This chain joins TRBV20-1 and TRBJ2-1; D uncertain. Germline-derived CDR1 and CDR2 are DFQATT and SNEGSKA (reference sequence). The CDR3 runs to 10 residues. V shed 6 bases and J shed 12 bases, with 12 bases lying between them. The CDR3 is CSALSGRQFF. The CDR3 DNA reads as TGCAGTGCCCTATCCGGTAGGCAGTTCTTC.

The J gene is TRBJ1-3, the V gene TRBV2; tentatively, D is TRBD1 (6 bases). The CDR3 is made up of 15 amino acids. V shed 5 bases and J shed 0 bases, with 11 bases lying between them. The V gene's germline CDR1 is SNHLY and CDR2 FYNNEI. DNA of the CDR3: TGTGCCAGCAGTTCGGACAGATTCTCTGGAAACACCATATATTTT. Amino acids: CASSSDRFSGNTIYF. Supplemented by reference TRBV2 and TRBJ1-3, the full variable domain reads EPEVTQTPSHQVTQMGQEVILRCVPISNHLYFYWYRQILGQKVEFLVSFYNNEISEKSEIFDDQFSVERPDGSNFTLKIRSTKLEDSAMYFCASSSDRFSGNTIYFGEGSWLTVV.

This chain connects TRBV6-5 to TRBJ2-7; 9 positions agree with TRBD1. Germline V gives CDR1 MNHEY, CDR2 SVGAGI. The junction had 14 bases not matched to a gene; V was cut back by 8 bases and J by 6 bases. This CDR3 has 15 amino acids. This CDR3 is CASRTPGTGSSEQYF. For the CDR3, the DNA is TGTGCCAGCCGAACCCCCGGGACAGGGTCCAGCGAGCAGTACTTC.

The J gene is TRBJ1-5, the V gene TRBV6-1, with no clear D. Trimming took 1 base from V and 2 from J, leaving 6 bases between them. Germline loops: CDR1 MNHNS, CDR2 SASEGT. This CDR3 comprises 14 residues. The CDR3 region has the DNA TGTGCCAGCAGTGAAGTGTCTGGCAATCAGCCCCAGCATTTT. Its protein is CASSEVSGNQPQHF.

In nucleotides, the CDR3 is TGTGCCAGCAGTGAAGCGCGGGTAGCGGTCCACAATGAGCAGTTCTTC. Its protein product is CASSEARVAVHNEQFF. The rearrangement joins TRBV2 to TRBJ2-1; maybe TRBD2 (6 bases). The germline V and J ends were trimmed by 0 bases and 5 bases, with 14 bases remaining between them. The CDR3 extends over 16 amino acids. The V gene's germline CDR1 is SNHLY and CDR2 FYNNEI.

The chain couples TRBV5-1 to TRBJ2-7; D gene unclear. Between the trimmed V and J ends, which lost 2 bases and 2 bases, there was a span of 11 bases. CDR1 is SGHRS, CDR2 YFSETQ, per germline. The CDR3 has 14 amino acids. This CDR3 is CASSFRPRTYEQYF. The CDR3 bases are TGCGCCAGCAGCTTCCGACCCAGGACCTACGAGCAGTACTTC.

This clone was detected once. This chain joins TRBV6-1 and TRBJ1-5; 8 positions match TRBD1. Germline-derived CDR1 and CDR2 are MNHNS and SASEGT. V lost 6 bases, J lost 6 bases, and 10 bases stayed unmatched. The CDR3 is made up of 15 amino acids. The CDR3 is CASSREDRERQPQHF. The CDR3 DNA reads TGTGCCAGCAGCAGGGAGGACAGGGAGCGTCAGCCCCAGCATTTT.

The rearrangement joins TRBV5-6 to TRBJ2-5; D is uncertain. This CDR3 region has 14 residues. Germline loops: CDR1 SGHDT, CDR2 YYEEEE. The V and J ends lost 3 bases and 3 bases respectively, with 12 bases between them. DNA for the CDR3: TGTGCCAGCAGCTCCCGCGGAGTGAAAGAGACCCAGTACTTC. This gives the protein CASSSRGVKETQYF.